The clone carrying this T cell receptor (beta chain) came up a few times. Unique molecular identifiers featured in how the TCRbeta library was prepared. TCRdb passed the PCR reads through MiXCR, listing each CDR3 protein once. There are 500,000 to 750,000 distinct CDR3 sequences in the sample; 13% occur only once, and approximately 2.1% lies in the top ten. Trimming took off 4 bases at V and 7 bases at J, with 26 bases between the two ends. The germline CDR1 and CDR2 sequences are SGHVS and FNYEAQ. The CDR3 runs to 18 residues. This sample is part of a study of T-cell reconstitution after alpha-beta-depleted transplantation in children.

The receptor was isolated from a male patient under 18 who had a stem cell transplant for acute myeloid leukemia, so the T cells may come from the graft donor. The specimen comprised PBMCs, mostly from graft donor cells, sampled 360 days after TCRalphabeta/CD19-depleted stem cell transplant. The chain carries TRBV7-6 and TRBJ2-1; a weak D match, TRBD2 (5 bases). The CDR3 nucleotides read TGTGCCAGCAGCTCAAAGGGTTTTTGGGGAGACGGTAAGAATGAGCAGTTCTTC. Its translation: CASSSKGFWGDGKNEQFF.